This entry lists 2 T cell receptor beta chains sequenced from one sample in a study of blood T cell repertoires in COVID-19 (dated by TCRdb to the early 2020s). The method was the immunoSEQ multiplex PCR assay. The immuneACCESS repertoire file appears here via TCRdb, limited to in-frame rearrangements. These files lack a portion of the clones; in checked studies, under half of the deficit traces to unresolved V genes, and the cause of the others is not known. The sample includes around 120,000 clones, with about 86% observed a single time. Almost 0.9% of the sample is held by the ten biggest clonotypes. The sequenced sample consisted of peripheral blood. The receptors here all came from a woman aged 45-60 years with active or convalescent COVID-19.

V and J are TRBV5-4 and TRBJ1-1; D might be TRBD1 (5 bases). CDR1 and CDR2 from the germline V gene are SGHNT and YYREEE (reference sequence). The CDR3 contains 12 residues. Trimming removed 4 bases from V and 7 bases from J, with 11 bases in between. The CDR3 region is CASSPGGVEAFF. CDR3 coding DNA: TGTGCCAGCAGCCCTGGGGGGGTTGAAGCTTTCTTT.

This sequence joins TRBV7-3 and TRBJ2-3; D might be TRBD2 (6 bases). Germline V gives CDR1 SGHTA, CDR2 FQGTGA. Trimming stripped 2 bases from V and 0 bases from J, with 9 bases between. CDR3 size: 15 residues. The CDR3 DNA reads TGTGCCAGCAGCTTATTAGCGGTTAGCACAGATACGCAGTATTTT. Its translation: CASSLLAVSTDTQYF.